This T cell receptor (beta chain) was obtained from a study of PD-1 blockade in classical Hodgkin lymphoma. Study as a whole: Patients had nivolumab dosed at 3 mg/kg, delivered intravenously every 2 weeks. Overall study results and limits: Those starting nivolumab under 1 year post-ASCT were excluded. Only CD4+ TCR diversity, not CD8+, had risen significantly by C4D1. Reported findings placed baseline TCR diversity lower in newly diagnosed patients (compared with healthy donors).

Described time point: cycle 4 day 1 (C4D1), after less than seven weeks of nivolumab. Every one of the patients relapsed after autologous stem cell transplantation (brentuximab vedotin exposure was variable). The investigators isolated CD8+ T cells from thawed PBMCs using magnetic negative selection. Notes on this clone: The antigen remains undetermined.

The V segment lost 3 bases and the J segment 4 bases; nucleotides outside the gene matches: 3. Germline V gene lookup returns CDR1 WNHNN and CDR2 SYGVQD (reference sequence). CDR3 length: 14 amino acids. Generated by immunoSEQ multiplex PCR, the TCRdb table keeps only in-frame clones and is missing some. The sample yields about 2,900 clones, around 70% seen once. This chain links TRBV10-1 with TRBJ2-1; 7 nucleotides match TRBD2. The receptor's source is a human donor with classical Hodgkin lymphoma. The starting material was CD8+ T cells from blood, obtained before the fourth cycle of nivolumab. CDR3 protein: CASSEAGPYNEQFF. The CDR3 nucleotides read TGCGCCAGCAGTGAAGCGGGACCTTACAATGAGCAGTTCTTC.